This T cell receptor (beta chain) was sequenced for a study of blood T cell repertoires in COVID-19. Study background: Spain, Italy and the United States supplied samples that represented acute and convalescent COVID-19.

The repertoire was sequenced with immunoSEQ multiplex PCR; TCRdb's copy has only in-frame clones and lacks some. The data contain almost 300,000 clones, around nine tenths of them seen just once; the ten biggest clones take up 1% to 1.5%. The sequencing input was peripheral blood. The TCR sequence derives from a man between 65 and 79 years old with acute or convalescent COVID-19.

The CDR3: CSASIDNEQFF. As DNA, the CDR3 is TGCAGTGCTAGCATTGACAATGAGCAGTTCTTC. The chain carries TRBV20-1 and TRBJ2-1; D is undetermined. Trimming removed 3 bases at V and 5 bases at J, with 5 bases between. Germline CDR1 reads DFQATT; CDR2 reads SNEGSKA (reference sequence). This CDR3 has 11 amino acids.